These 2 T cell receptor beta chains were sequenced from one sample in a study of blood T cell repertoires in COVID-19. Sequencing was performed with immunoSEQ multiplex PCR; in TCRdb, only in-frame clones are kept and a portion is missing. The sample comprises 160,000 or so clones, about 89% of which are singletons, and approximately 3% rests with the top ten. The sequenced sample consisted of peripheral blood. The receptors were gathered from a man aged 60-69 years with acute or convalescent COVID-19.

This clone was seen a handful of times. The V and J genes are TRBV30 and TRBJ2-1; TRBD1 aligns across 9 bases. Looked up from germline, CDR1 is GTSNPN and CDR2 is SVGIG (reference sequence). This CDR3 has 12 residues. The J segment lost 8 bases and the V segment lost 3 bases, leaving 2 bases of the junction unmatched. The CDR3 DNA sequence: TGTGCCTGGAGGGACAGGGGCTATGAGCAGTTCTTC. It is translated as CAWRDRGYEQFF.

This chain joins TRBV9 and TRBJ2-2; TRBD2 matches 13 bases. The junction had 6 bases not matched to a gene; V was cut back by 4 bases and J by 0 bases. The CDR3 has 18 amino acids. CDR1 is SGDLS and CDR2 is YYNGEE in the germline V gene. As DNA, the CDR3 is TGTGCCAGCAGCCAAGGACTAGCGGGGGCTTCGAACACCGGGGAGCTGTTTTTT. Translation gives CASSQGLAGASNTGELFF.